This T cell receptor (beta chain) was documented in a study of cytomegalovirus exposure and HLA in healthy donors. Study summary: In a previous analysis, 120 million or so unique TCR beta sequences were found from some 200 million T cells. Study outcomes and limitations: Other equally common chains were less clonally expanded than HLA-associated TCR beta chains, a later analysis showed. A later analysis revealed that TCR association rates differed between HLA loci, peaking at DRB1 and bottoming out at HLA-C. Within an earlier analysis, most TCR beta V segments proved productive either about 87% or about 30% of the time.

On this clone itself: Its antigen is not known.

CDR1 and CDR2 from the germline V gene are SEHNR and FQNEAQ (reference sequence). Trimming removed 4 bases from V and 5 bases from J; junction bases left unmatched: 6. The CDR3 length is 14 residues. The PCR used 60 Vbeta and 13 Jbeta primers. Assay: immunoSEQ multiplex PCR; the TCRdb copy retains only in-frame clones and omits some. The repertoire table contains over 60,000 clones. Specimen: PBMCs. This sequence was found in a female donor in good health and CMV-seropositive. The chain joins TRBV7-9 to TRBJ1-1; 8 bases agree with TRBD1. The CDR3 DNA reads TGTGCCAGCAGCTCACAGGGGGTAAGAACTGAAGCTTTCTTT. This encodes CASSSQGVRTEAFF.